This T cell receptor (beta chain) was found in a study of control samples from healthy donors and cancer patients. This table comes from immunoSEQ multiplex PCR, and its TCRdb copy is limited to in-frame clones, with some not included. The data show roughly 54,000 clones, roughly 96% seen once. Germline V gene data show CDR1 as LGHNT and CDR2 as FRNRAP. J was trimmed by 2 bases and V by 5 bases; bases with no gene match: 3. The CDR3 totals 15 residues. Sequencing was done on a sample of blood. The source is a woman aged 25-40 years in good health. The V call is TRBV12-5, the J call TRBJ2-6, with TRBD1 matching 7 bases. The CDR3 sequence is CASGTQGAGANVLTF. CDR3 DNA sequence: TGTGCTAGTGGTACCCAGGGGGCTGGGGCCAACGTCCTGACTTTC.